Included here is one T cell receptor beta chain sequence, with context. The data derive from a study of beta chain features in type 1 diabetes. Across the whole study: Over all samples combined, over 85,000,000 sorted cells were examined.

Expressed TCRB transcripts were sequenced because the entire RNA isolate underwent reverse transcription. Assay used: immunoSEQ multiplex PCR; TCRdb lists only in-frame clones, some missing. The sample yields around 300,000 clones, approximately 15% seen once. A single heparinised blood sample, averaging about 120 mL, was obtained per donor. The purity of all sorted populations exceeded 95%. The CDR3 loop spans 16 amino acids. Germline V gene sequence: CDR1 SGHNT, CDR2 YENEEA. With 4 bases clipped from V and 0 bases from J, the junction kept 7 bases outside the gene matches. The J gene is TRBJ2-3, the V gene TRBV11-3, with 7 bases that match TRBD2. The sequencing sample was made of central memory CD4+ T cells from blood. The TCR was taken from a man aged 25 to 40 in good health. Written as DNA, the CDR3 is TGTGCCAGCAGCTCCCGTGGAGCGGGGAGCACAGATACGCAGTATTTT. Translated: CASSSRGAGSTDTQYF.